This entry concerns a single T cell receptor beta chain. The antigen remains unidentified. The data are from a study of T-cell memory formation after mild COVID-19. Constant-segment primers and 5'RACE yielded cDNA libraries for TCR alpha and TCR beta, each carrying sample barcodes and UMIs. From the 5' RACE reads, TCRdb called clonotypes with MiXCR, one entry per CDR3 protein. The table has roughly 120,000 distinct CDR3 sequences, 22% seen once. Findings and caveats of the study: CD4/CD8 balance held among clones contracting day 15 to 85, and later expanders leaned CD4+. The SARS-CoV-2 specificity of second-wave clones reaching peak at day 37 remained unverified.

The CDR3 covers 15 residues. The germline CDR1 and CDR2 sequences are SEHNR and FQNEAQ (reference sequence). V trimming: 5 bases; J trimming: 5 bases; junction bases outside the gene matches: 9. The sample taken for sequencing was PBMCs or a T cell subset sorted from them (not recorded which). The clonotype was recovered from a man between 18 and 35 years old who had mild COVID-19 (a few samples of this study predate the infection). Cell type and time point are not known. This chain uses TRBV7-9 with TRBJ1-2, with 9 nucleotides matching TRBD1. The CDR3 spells CASSRDRTGAYGYTF. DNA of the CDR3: TGTGCCAGCAGCAGGGACCGGACAGGGGCTTATGGCTACACCTTC.